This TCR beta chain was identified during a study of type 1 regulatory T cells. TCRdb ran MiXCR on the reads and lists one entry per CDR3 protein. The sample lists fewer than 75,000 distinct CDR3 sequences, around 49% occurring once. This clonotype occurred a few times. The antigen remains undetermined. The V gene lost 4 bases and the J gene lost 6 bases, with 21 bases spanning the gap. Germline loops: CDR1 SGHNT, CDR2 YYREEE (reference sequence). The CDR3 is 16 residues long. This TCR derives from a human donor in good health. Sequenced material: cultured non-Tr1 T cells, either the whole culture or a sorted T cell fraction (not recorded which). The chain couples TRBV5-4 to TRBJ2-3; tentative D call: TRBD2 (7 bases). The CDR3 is CASSPTRTGGRDTQYF. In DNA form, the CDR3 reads TGTGCCAGCAGCCCAACGCGAACGGGGGGCCGGGATACGCAGTATTTT.